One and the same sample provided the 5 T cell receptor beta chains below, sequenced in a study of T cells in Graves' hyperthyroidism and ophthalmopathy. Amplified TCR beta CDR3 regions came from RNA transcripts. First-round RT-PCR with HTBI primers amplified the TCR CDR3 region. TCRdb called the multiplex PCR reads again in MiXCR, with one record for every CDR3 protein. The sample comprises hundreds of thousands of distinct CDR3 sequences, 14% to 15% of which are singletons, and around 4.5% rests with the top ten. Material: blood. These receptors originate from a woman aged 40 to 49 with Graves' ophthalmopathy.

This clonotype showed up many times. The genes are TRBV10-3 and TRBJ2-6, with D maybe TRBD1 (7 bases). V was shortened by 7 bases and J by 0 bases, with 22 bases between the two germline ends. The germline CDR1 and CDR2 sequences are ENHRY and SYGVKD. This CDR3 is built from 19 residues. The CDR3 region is CAIMGLAGTVSSGANVLTF. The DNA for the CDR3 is TGTGCCATCATGGGACTTGCTGGGACAGTGAGCTCTGGGGCCAACGTCCTGACTTTC.

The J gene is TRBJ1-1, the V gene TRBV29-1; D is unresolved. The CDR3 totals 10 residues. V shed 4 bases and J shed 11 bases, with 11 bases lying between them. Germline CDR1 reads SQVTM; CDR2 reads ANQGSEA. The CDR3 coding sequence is TGCAGCGTTGCCGAGGTTGGGGCTTTCTTT. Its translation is CSVAEVGAFF.

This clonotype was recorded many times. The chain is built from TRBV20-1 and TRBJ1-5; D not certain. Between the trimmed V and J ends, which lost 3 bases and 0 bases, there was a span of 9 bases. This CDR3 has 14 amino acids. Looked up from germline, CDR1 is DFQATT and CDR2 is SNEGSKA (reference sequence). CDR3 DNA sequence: TGCAGTGCTAGTTACGCGTATAGCAATCAGCCCCAGCATTTT. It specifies CSASYAYSNQPQHF.

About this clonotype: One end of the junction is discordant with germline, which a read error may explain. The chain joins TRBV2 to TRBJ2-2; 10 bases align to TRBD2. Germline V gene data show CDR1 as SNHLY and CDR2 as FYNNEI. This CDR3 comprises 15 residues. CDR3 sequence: CAGRGTSGDTGELFF. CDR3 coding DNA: TGTGCCGGCAGGGGCACTAGCGGGGACACCGGGGAGCTGTTTTTT. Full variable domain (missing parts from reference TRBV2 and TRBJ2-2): EPEVTQTPSHQVTQMGQEVILRCVPISNHLYFYWYRQILGQKVEFLVSFYNNEISEKSEIFDDQFSVERPDGSNFTLKIRSTKLEDSAMYFCAGRGTSGDTGELFFGEGSRLTVL.

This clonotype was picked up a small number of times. CDR3 residues: CASRFGTGLSNQPQHF. The CDR3 DNA reads as TGTGCCAGCAGATTCGGGACAGGCCTTAGCAATCAGCCCCAGCATTTT. V and J are TRBV11-2 and TRBJ1-5, with 8 positions matching TRBD1. CDR1 is SGHAT and CDR2 is FQNNGV in the germline V gene. The V and J ends lost 6 bases and 0 bases, in that order; junction bases with no gene match: 7. The CDR3 loop spans 16 amino acids.